The sequence of this T cell receptor (beta chain) was determined in a study of stem cell transplantation in POMP-related autoinflammatory disease. Background on the study: Hypothesis: faulty thymoproteasomes impair CD8+ T-cell selection, skewing TRB repertoires. Pre-transplant patients had naive-skewed CD4+ T cells and few CD8+ T cells.

PRAID featured immunodeficiency plus autoinflammation. V dropped 0 bases and J dropped 3; count of bases not matched to a gene: 17. CDR1 SGHRS and CDR2 YFSETQ come from the germline V gene. The CDR3 spans 20 residues. Whole-study results and caveats: Patients with PRAID showed a restricted number of unique TRB V-J gene pairings. PRAID patients trended toward lower TRB diversity and higher clonality in all analyzed T-cell subsets.

Details on this clone: The antigen is unknown.

Assay used: immunoSEQ multiplex PCR; TCRdb lists only in-frame clones, some missing. The sample carries thousands of clones, 91% recorded once. This TCR was sampled from a human donor with POMP-related autoinflammation and immune dysregulation (PRAID). This chain joins TRBV5-1 and TRBJ2-2; TRBD1 matches at 7 bases. Source: CD8+ T cells from PBMCs, taken before stem cell transplantation. The CDR3: CASSLGPLTGKFHYTGELFF. The CDR3 DNA reads as TGCGCCAGCAGCTTGGGACCCTTGACAGGGAAATTCCACTACACCGGGGAGCTGTTTTTT.